The 17 T cell receptor beta chains below all came from one sample that was sequenced in a study of blood T cell repertoires in COVID-19. Here immunoSEQ multiplex PCR was the method, and the copy in TCRdb shows in-frame clones only, minus some. The sample carries around 80,000 clones, around nine tenths recorded once. The source material was peripheral blood. Every receptor here comes from a woman older than 75 with acute or convalescent COVID-19.

The chain links TRBV19 to TRBJ2-1; 8 bases align to TRBD1. Per the germline V gene, CDR1 is LNHDA and CDR2 is SQIVND (reference sequence). The junction had 6 bases not matched to a gene; V was cut back by 8 bases and J by 3 bases. The length of the CDR3 is 14 residues. CDR3 loop: CASHRTGYYNEQFF. The CDR3 DNA sequence: TGTGCCAGTCATCGGACAGGGTACTACAATGAGCAGTTCTTC.

The chain joins TRBV18 to TRBJ1-2, with 11 bases lining up with TRBD1. With V trimmed by 4 bases and J by 4 bases, 11 bases remained unmatched. The germline CDR1 and CDR2 sequences are KGHSH and LQKENI. The CDR3 consists of 17 residues. CDR3 nucleotides: TGTGCCAGCTCACAACCGGGACAGGGGGGAGTTCTCTATGGCTACACCTTC. Its translation is CASSQPGQGGVLYGYTF. Supplemented by reference TRBV18 and TRBJ1-2, the full variable domain reads NAGVMQNPRHLVRRRGQEARLRCSPMKGHSHVYWYRQLPEEGLKFMVYLQKENIIDESGMPKERFSAEFPKEGPSILRIQQVVRGDSAAYFCASSQPGQGGVLYGYTFGSGTRLTVV.

The chain combines TRBV5-1 with TRBJ2-3, with TRBD1 identical over 8 bases. With V trimmed by 1 base and J by 1 base, 2 bases remained unmatched. The length of the CDR3 is 15 residues. Germline lookup yields CDR1 SGHRS and CDR2 YFSETQ. The DNA of the CDR3 is TGCGCCAGCAGCTTGTGGGGACAGGGCACAGATACGCAGTATTTT. Translation gives CASSLWGQGTDTQYF.

In DNA form, the CDR3 reads TGTGCCAGTAGTACAATTAGACAGGGGTCAGATACGCAGTATTTT. Its protein product is CASSTIRQGSDTQYF. This sequence joins TRBV19 and TRBJ2-3; 8 bases are a match to TRBD1. The length of the CDR3 is 15 residues. Germline lookup yields CDR1 LNHDA and CDR2 SQIVND (reference sequence). Losses at the gene ends were 4 bases for V and 4 bases for J; bases not matched to a gene: 7.

This chain joins TRBV3-1 (or the pseudogene TRBV3-2) and TRBJ2-1, with D perhaps TRBD2 (6 bases). Per the germline V gene, CDR1 is LGHDT and CDR2 is YNNKEL (reference sequence). The V end lost 1 base, the J end lost 2 bases, and 9 bases lay between the germline ends. The CDR3 is 15 amino acids. CDR3: CASSQVPGAYNEQFF. The CDR3 DNA sequence: TGTGCCAGCAGCCAAGTTCCGGGGGCCTACAATGAGCAGTTCTTC.

The chain couples TRBV5-1 to TRBJ2-3; TRBD2 matches 16 bases. The CDR3 runs 21 residues. Looked up from germline, CDR1 is SGHRS and CDR2 is YFSETQ. The V gene end was trimmed by 0 bases and the J gene end by 4 bases; junction bases not matched to a gene: 14. The CDR3 loop reads CASSLAKNSGTSGRVADTQYF. CDR3 nucleotide sequence: TGCGCCAGCAGCTTGGCCAAGAATTCCGGGACTAGCGGGAGGGTGGCAGATACGCAGTATTTT.

The chain links TRBV5-4 to TRBJ1-2, with 11 bases that match TRBD1. V dropped 4 bases and J dropped 2; count of bases not matched to a gene: 1. There are 14 residues in the CDR3. Per the germline V gene, CDR1 is SGHNT and CDR2 is YYREEE (reference sequence). CDR3 residues: CASSGTGGNYGYTF. Here the CDR3 DNA reads TGTGCCAGCAGCGGGACAGGGGGAAACTATGGCTACACCTTC. Combining the CDR3 with reference TRBV5-4 and TRBJ1-2 gives the whole variable domain ETGVTQSPTHLIKTRGQQVTLRCSSQSGHNTVSWYQQALGQGPQFIFQYYREEENGRGNFPPRFSGLQFPNYSSELNVNALELDDSALYLCASSGTGGNYGYTFGSGTRLTVV.

The J gene is TRBJ1-5, the V gene TRBV19; 8 bases line up with TRBD1. V lost 9 bases, J lost 4 bases, and 5 bases stayed unmatched. The CDR3 totals 13 residues. The germline gives CDR1 LNHDA, CDR2 SQIVND (reference sequence). The CDR3 DNA is TGTGCCAGCACCGACAGGGGTAATCAGCCCCAGCATTTT. Translation: CASTDRGNQPQHF.

This chain uses TRBV6-5 with TRBJ1-3; possible D gene TRBD1, 6 bases. V was pared by 11 bases and J by 0 bases, with 11 bases between. CDR3 size: 13 residues. Germline-derived CDR1 and CDR2 are MNHEY and SVGAGI. CDR3 nucleotides: TGTGCCGGTTCAGGGGCCTCTGGAAACACCATATATTTT. The encoded protein is CAGSGASGNTIYF.

Only one count was recorded for this clone. This chain connects TRBV6-5 to TRBJ1-6; D gene uncertain. Germline V CDR1 and CDR2: MNHEY, SVGAGI. Trimming cost V 5 bases and J 8 bases, with 16 bases left between them. This CDR3 has 15 residues. CDR3 residues: CASSMDEGRDSPLHF. The CDR3 nucleotides read TGTGCCAGCAGTATGGACGAGGGTAGGGATTCACCCCTCCACTTT.

V gene TRBV5-1 combines with J gene TRBJ2-1, with 8 bases lining up with TRBD2. CDR3 length: 14 amino acids. Trimming removed 3 bases from V and 9 bases from J; junction bases left unmatched: 8. The V gene's germline CDR1 is SGHRS and CDR2 YFSETQ. CDR3 sequence: CASSSGGGGIEQFF. DNA for the CDR3: TGCGCCAGCAGCTCCGGGGGGGGCGGGATTGAGCAGTTCTTC.

V usage is TRBV18 and J usage is TRBJ2-7; perhaps TRBD2 as D (5 bases). Germline V gene data show CDR1 as KGHSH and CDR2 as LQKENI. The V and J ends lost 6 bases and 4 bases respectively, with 10 bases between them. The CDR3 is 12 amino acids. CDR3: CASSRERYEQYF. The CDR3 DNA reads as TGTGCCAGCTCGAGGGAGAGGTACGAGCAGTACTTC.

The chain joins TRBV5-1 to TRBJ2-2, with 7 bases matching TRBD1. CDR3 length: 15 residues. The germline V gene has CDR1 SGHRS and CDR2 YFSETQ. J lost 4 bases, V lost 5 bases, and 8 bases had no gene match. The DNA of the CDR3 is TGCGCCAGCAGTACCGGGACAGAAGTCACCGGGGAGCTGTTTTTT. This sequence encodes CASSTGTEVTGELFF.

V and J are TRBV6-1 and TRBJ2-1, with 15 bases fitting TRBD2. Trimming removed 3 bases from V and 8 bases from J; junction bases left unmatched: 8. Germline CDR1 and CDR2: MNHNS and SASEGT. CDR3 size: 17 residues. CDR3 bases: TGTGCCAGCAGTGAGGGACTAGCGGGAGGCCCTACCGATGAGCAGTTCTTC. It codes for CASSEGLAGGPTDEQFF.

The genes are TRBV12-3 or TRBV12-4 and TRBJ2-5; 7 positions agree with TRBD2. This CDR3 comprises 13 residues. J was trimmed by 5 bases and V by 5 bases; bases with no gene match: 5. The CDR3 loop reads CASSVGTTETQYF. The CDR3 DNA sequence: TGTGCCAGCAGTGTAGGGACTACGGAGACCCAGTACTTC.

The rearrangement uses TRBV28 and TRBJ1-1; D remains unclear. V lost 6 bases and J 1 base, leaving 3 bases between the germline ends. Germline V gene data show CDR1 as MDHEN and CDR2 as SYDVKM. This CDR3 region has 11 residues. CDR3 sequence reads: CASRQNTEAFF. As DNA, the CDR3 is TGTGCCAGCAGACAGAACACTGAAGCTTTCTTT.

The chain combines TRBV4-2 with TRBJ1-1; D may be TRBD1 (5 bases). The V gene lost 4 bases and the J gene lost 3 bases, with 15 bases spanning the gap. Looked up from germline, CDR1 is LGHNA and CDR2 is YNFKEQ. The CDR3 sequence is 15 residues long. The CDR3 nucleotides are TGTGCCAGCAGCCGCCGGGGACTTATGCACACTGAAGCTTTCTTT. Protein: CASSRRGLMHTEAFF.